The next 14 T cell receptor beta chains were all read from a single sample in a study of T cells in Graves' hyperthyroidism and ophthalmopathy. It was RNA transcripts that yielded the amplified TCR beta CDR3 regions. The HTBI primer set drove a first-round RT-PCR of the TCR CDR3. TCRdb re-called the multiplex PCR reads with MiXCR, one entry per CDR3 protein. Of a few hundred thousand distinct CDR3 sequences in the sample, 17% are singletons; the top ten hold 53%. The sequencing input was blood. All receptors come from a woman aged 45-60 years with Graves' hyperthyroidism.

The CDR3 region has the DNA TGTGCCAGCAGCCGCGTCGGAACCGGGACTAGCGGGACCTACGAGCAGTACTTC. Translating it yields CASSRVGTGTSGTYEQYF. The chain links TRBV6-1 to TRBJ2-7; TRBD2 aligns across 13 bases. J gave up 2 bases and V 6 bases, and 13 bases lay outside the gene matches. The CDR3 has 18 amino acids. The germline V gene has CDR1 MNHNS and CDR2 SASEGT.

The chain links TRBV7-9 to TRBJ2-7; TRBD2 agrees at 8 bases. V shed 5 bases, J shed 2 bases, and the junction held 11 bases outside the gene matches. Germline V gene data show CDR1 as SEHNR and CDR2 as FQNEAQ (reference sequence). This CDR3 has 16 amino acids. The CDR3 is CASSLTRLAGTYEQYF. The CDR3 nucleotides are TGTGCCAGCAGCCTAACGAGGCTAGCGGGCACCTACGAGCAGTACTTC. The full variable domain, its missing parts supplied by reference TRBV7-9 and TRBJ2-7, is DTGVSQNPRHKITKRGQNVTFRCDPISEHNRLYWYRQTLGQGPEFLTYFQNEAQLEKSRLLSDRFSAERPKGSFSTLEIQRTEQGDSAMYLCASSLTRLAGTYEQYFGPGTRLTVT.

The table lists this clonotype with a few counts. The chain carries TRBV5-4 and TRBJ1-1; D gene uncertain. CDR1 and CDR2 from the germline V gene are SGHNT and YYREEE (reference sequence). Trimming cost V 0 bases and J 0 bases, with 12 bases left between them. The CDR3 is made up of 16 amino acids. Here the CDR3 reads CASSLEVLRMNTEAFF. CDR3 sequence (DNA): TGTGCCAGCAGCTTGGAAGTACTGAGAATGAACACTGAAGCTTTCTTT.

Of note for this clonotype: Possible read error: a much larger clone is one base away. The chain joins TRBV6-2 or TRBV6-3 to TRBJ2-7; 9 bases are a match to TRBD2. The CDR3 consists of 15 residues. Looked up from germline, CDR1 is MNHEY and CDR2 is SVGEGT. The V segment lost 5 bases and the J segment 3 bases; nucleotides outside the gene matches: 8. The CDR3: CASSGRSGSLYEQYF. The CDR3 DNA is TGTGCCAGCAGTGGCCGTAGCGGGAGCCTCTACGAGCAGTACTTC.

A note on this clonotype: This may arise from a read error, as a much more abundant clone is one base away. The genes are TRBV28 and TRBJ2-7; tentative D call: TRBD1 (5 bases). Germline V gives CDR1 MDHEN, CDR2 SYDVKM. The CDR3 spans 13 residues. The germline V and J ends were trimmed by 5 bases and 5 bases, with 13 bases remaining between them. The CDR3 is CASSPAGMDEQYF. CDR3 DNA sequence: TGTGCCAGCAGTCCGGCAGGGATGGACGAGCAGTACTTC.

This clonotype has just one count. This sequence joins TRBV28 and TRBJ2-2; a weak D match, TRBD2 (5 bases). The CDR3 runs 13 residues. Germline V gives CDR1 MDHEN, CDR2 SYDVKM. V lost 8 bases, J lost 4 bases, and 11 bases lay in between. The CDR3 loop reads CASGGLVTGELFF. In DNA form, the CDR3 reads TGTGCCAGCGGCGGGCTAGTCACCGGGGAGCTGTTTTTT.

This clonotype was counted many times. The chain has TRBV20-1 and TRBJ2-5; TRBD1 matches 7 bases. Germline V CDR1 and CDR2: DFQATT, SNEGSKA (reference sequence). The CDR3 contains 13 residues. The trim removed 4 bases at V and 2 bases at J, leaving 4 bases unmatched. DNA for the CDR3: TGCAGTGCTAAAGGGGGCGGACAAGAGACCCAGTACTTC. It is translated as CSAKGGGQETQYF.

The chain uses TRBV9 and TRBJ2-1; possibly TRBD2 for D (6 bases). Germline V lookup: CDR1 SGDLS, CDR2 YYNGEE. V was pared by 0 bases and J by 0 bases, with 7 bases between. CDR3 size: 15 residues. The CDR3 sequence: CASSVAGDSYNEQFF. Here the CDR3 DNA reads TGTGCCAGCAGCGTAGCGGGGGACTCCTACAATGAGCAGTTCTTC.

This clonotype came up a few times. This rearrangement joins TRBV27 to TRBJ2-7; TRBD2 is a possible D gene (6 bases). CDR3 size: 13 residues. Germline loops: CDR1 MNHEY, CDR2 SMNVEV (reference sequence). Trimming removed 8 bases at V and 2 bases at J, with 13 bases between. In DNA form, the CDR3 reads TGTGCCAGCCGCCGGGACTCCGCCTACGAGCAGTACTTC. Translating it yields CASRRDSAYEQYF.

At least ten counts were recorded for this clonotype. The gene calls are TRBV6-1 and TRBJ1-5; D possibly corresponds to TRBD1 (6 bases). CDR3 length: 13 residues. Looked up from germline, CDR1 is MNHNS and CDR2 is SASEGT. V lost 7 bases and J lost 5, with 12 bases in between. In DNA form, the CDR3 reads TGTGCCAGCAAACAGGGCAGGGATCAGCCCCAGCATTTT. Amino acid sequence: CASKQGRDQPQHF.

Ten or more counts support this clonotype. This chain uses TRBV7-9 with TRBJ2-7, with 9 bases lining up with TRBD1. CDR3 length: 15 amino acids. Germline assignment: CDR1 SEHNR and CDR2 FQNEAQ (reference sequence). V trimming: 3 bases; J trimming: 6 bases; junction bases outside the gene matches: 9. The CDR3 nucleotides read TGTGCCAGCAGCTTCTCACAGGGGGCCGTCGGCGAGCAGTACTTC. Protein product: CASSFSQGAVGEQYF.

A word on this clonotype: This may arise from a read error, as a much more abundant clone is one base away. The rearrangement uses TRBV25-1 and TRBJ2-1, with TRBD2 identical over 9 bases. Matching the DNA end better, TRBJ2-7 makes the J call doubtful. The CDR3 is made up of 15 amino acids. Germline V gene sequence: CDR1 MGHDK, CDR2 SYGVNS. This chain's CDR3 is CASSVPGLAYNEQYF. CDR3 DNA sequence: TGTGCCAGCAGTGTTCCGGGACTAGCTTACAATGAGCAGTACTTC.

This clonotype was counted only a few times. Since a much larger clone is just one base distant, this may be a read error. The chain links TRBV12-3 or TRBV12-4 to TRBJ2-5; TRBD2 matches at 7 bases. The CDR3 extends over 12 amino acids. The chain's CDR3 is CASSLMREIQYF. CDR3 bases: TGTGCCAGCAGTTTAATGCGGGAGATCCAGTACTTC.

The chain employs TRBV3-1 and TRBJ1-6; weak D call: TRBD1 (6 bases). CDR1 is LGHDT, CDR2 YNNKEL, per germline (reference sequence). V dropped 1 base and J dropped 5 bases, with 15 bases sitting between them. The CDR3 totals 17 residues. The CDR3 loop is CASSQVVGGVHNSPLHF. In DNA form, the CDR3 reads TGTGCCAGCAGCCAAGTAGTAGGGGGAGTTCATAATTCACCCCTCCACTTT.